Shown below are 17 T cell receptor beta chains from a single sample sequenced in a study of patients and donors after allogeneic stem cell transplantation. Via MiXCR, TCRdb re-called the RT-PCR reads, giving one row per CDR3 protein. The sample lists 900,000 to 1,000,000 distinct CDR3 sequences; about a sixth were seen once. Material: blood, either unsorted or a sorted T cell fraction (not recorded which). These receptors all stem from a human donor who was either an allogeneic HSCT recipient or a stem cell or donor lymphocyte infusion donor (not recorded which). It is not recorded whose cells these are; they may come from a transplant donor.

This clonotype was picked up a small number of times. The chain links TRBV5-1 to TRBJ2-5, with D maybe TRBD1 (6 bases). In germline, CDR1 is SGHRS, CDR2 YFSETQ. The germline V and J ends were trimmed by 0 bases and 3 bases, with 15 bases remaining between them. The CDR3 is 16 amino acids. CDR3 loop: CASSLGPTGRKETQYF. The CDR3 DNA reads as TGCGCCAGCAGCTTGGGTCCGACAGGACGAAAAGAGACCCAGTACTTC.

This chain connects TRBV5-5 to TRBJ2-3; 7 bases match TRBD2. Germline V CDR1 and CDR2: SGHKS, YYEKEE (reference sequence). V dropped 4 bases and J dropped 3; count of bases not matched to a gene: 8. The CDR3 consists of 15 residues. The CDR3 here is CASSHTSERTDTQYF. The CDR3 nucleotides read TGTGCCAGCAGCCACACTAGCGAGAGGACAGATACGCAGTATTTT.

This clonotype appeared a few times. V gene TRBV28 combines with J gene TRBJ2-7; 7 positions match TRBD1. The V and J ends lost 6 bases and 2 bases, in that order; junction bases with no gene match: 10. Germline CDR1 MDHEN, CDR2 SYDVKM. CDR3 length: 15 amino acids. CDR3 DNA sequence: TGTGCCAGCAGGCCAGTCGACAGGGCAACCTACGAGCAGTACTTC. Amino acid sequence: CASRPVDRATYEQYF.

This clonotype appeared many times. One end of the junction does not line up with germline, which may come from a read error. The rearrangement links TRBV12-3 or TRBV12-4 to TRBJ1-1; D not certain. This CDR3 is 12 amino acids long. The CDR3, as DNA: TGCGCCAGCAGCTTTGGGAGCACTGAAGCTTTCTTT. The encoded protein is CASSFGSTEAFF.

This clonotype was seen a few times. V is TRBV12-3 or TRBV12-4 and J is TRBJ2-3; a weak D match, TRBD1 (6 bases). CDR3 size: 14 residues. Trimming pared 10 bases from V and 1 base from J, leaving 15 bases between. The DNA of the CDR3 is TGTGCCACCCGACACAGGGCCGGCACAGATACGCAGTATTTT. It yields the protein CATRHRAGTDTQYF.

The chain couples TRBV11-2 to TRBJ2-2; the D call may be TRBD1 or TRBD2 (5 bases each). Trimming stripped 6 bases from V and 7 bases from J, with 15 bases between. CDR1 is SGHAT and CDR2 is FQNNGV in the germline V gene. The CDR3 runs to 14 residues. The DNA of the CDR3 is TGTGCCAGCAGTTACGACGGGACGGTCGGGGAGCTGTTTTTT. Protein product: CASSYDGTVGELFF.

The chain joins TRBV4-3 to TRBJ2-5; D is possibly TRBD1 or TRBD2 (6 bases each). From germline, CDR1 is LGHNA and CDR2 YSLEER. The CDR3 contains 17 residues. Trimming removed 1 base at V and 4 bases at J, with 19 bases between. Here the CDR3 reads CASSQGTVGGQPETQYF. The CDR3 DNA follows: TGCGCCAGCAGCCAAGGCACGGTTGGGGGGCAGCCAGAGACCCAGTACTTC.

This clonotype was found many times. V is TRBV7-9 and J is TRBJ2-1; 12 bases are a match to TRBD2. V trimming: 5 bases; J trimming: 3 bases; junction bases outside the gene matches: 8. CDR1 is SEHNR, CDR2 FQNEAQ, per germline (reference sequence). The CDR3 runs 17 residues. Here the CDR3 reads CASSIEGGLAGYNEQFF. In DNA, the CDR3 is TGTGCCAGCAGCATCGAGGGGGGACTAGCGGGCTACAATGAGCAGTTCTTC.

Here the CDR3 reads CASSYTRRGYEQFF. In nucleotides, the CDR3 is TGTGCCAGCAGTTACACCCGCCGCGGCTATGAGCAGTTCTTC. This chain joins TRBV6-5 and TRBJ2-1; D ambiguous. The germline V gene encodes CDR1 MNHEY and CDR2 SVGAGI. Between the trimmed V and J ends, which lost 2 bases and 8 bases, there was a span of 13 bases. There are 14 residues in the CDR3.

The gene calls are TRBV5-1 and TRBJ2-5; TRBD1 might be the D (6 bases). There are 15 residues in the CDR3. With 4 bases removed from V and 1 base from J, the gap between germline ends came to 14 bases. The germline V gene has CDR1 SGHRS and CDR2 YFSETQ. Here the CDR3 DNA reads TGCGCCAGCAGCAGAACAGGGTCGGCCCAAGAGACCCAGTACTTC. Encoded protein: CASSRTGSAQETQYF.

V is TRBV28 and J is TRBJ2-7; D remains unclear. V was cut by 7 bases and J by 6 bases, with 13 bases left in between. The CDR3 extends over 12 amino acids. CDR1 is MDHEN and CDR2 is SYDVKM in the germline V gene. The CDR3 is CASMGPWAEQYF. The CDR3 DNA reads as TGTGCCAGCATGGGCCCCTGGGCCGAGCAGTACTTC.

This clonotype came up a few times. The chain joins TRBV27 to TRBJ2-7, with TRBD1 matching 7 bases. Losses at the gene ends were 2 bases for V and 5 bases for J; bases not matched to a gene: 9. Germline V gives CDR1 MNHEY, CDR2 SMNVEV (reference sequence). CDR3 size: 15 residues. The CDR3 sequence is CASSLIGRGSNEQYF. The CDR3 DNA follows: TGTGCCAGCAGTTTAATAGGCAGGGGGTCGAACGAGCAGTACTTC.

This clonotype has a count of ten or more. The chain carries TRBV6-5 and TRBJ1-2; D uncertain. Trimming removed 4 bases at V and 4 bases at J, with 13 bases between. Germline CDR1 is MNHEY and CDR2 is SVGAGI. The CDR3 is 14 amino acids. The CDR3 DNA reads TGTGCCAGCAGTTCTATGGGAGGATTCTATGGCTACACCTTC. It translates to CASSSMGGFYGYTF.

The chain joins TRBV9 to TRBJ2-1, with D perhaps TRBD2 (6 bases). V dropped 0 bases and J dropped 9 bases, with 10 bases sitting between them. The CDR3 spans 13 residues. The V gene's germline CDR1 is SGDLS and CDR2 YYNGEE. CDR3 nucleotide sequence: TGTGCCAGCAGCGTAGGGACTAACCTTGAGCAGTTCTTC. Its protein is CASSVGTNLEQFF.

This clonotype was detected a few times. The chain couples TRBV12-3 or TRBV12-4 to TRBJ1-1; 9 nucleotides agree with TRBD1. Losses at the gene ends were 7 bases for V and 5 bases for J; bases not matched to a gene: 8. This CDR3 has 14 amino acids. The CDR3 protein is CASNTGGKLTEAFF. CDR3 nucleotide sequence: TGTGCCAGCAACACAGGGGGCAAGCTTACTGAAGCTTTCTTT.

This chain connects TRBV5-1 to TRBJ1-2, with D possibly matching TRBD1 (6 bases). The V gene's germline CDR1 is SGHRS and CDR2 YFSETQ. With 3 bases removed from V and 2 bases from J, the gap between germline ends came to 11 bases. The CDR3 runs to 14 residues. CDR3 DNA sequence: TGCGCCAGCAGCTGGCAGGGGAACAACTATGGCTACACCTTC. Its translation is CASSWQGNNYGYTF.

The chain has TRBV7-2 and TRBJ1-2; D remains unclear. The germline V gene has CDR1 SGHTA and CDR2 FQGNSA. The V end was cut by 0 bases, the J end by 4 bases, with 9 bases between. The CDR3 extends over 14 amino acids. The CDR3 loop is CASSLAVQLYGYTF. The CDR3 DNA follows: TGTGCCAGCAGCTTAGCTGTGCAGCTCTATGGCTACACCTTC. The variable domain in full, with the rest retrieved from reference TRBV7-2 and TRBJ1-2, is GAGVSQSPSNKVTEKGKDVELRCDPISGHTALYWYRQSLGQGLEFLIYFQGNSAPDKSGLPSDRFSAERTGGSVSTLTIQRTQQEDSAVYLCASSLAVQLYGYTFGSGTRLTVV.